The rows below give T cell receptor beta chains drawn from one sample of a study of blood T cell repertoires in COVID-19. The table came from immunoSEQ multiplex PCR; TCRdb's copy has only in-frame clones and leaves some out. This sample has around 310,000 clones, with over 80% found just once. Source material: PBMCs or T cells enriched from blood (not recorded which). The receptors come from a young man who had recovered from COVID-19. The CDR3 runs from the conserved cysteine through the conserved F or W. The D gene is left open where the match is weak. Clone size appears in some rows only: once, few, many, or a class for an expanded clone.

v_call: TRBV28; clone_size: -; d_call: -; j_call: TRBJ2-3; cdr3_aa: CASSLWGLTDTQYF; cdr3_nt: TGTGCCAGCAGTTTATGGGGACTCACAGATACGCAGTATTTT
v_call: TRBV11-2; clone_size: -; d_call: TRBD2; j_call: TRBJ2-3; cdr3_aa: CASSPGGPKDTQYF; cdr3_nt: TGTGCCAGCAGCCCGGGGGGGCCGAAAGATACGCAGTATTTT
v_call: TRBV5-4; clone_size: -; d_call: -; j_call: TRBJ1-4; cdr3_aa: CASSSGLTNEKLFF; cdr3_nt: TGTGCCAGCAGCTCAGGGTTAACTAATGAAAAACTGTTTTTT
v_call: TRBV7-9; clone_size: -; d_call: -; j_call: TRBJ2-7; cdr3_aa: CASSLVEKNYEQYF; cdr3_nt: TGTGCCAGCAGCTTAGTGGAGAAGAACTACGAGCAGTACTTC
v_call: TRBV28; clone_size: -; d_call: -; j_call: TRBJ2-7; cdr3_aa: CASNQGVSYEQYF; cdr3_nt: TGTGCCAGCAACCAGGGTGTCTCCTACGAGCAGTACTTC
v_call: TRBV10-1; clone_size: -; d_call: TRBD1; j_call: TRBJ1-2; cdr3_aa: CASSERQGDYGYTF; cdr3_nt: TGCGCCAGCAGTGAGAGACAGGGGGACTATGGCTACACCTTC
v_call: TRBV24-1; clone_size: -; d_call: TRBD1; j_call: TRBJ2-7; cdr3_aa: CATSDGPGQGAYEQYF; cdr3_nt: TGTGCCACCAGTGATGGTCCGGGACAGGGGGCCTACGAGCAGTACTTC
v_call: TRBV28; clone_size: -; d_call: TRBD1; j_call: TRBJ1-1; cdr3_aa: CASSFSGTVNTEAFF; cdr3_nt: TGTGCCAGCAGTTTCTCCGGGACAGTGAACACTGAAGCTTTCTTT
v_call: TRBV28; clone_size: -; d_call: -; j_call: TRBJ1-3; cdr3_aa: CASSPMGRLGNTIYF; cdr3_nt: TGTGCCAGCAGCCCTATGGGGCGCCTAGGAAACACCATATATTTT
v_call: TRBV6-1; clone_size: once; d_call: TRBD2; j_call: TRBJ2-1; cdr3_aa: CASSVGLAGATYNEQFF; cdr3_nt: TGTGCCAGCAGTGTGGGACTAGCGGGGGCAACCTACAATGAGCAGTTCTTC
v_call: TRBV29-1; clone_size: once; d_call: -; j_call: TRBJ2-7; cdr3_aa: CSVHRVGGEQYF; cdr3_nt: TGCAGCGTTCACCGGGTCGGTGGGGAGCAGTACTTC
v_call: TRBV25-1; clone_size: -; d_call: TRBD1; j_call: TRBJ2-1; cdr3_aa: CASSAQGALNEQFF; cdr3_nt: TGTGCCAGCAGTGCACAGGGGGCTTTGAATGAGCAGTTCTTC
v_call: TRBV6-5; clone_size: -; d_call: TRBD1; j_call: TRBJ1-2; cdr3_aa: CASSGGQGLGYTF; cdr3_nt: TGTGCCAGCAGCGGAGGACAGGGGTTAGGCTACACCTTC
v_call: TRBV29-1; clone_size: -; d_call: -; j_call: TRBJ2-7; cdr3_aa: CSVARYLSSYEQYF; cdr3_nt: TGCAGCGTTGCTAGATACCTGTCCTCCTACGAGCAGTACTTC
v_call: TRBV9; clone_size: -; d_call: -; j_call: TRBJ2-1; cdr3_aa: CASSVGGTDSYNEQFF; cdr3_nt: TGTGCCAGCAGCGTAGGCGGGACGGACTCCTACAATGAGCAGTTCTTC
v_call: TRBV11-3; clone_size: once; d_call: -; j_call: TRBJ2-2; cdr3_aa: CASSSTYTGELFF; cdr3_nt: TGTGCCAGCAGCTCGACTTACACCGGGGAGCTGTTTTTT
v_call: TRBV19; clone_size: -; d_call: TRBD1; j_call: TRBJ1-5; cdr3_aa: CASRGQGFEGFGQPQHF; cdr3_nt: TGTGCCAGTAGAGGACAGGGGTTTGAGGGGTTCGGGCAGCCCCAGCATTTT
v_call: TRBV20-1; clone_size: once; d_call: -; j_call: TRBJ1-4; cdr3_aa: CSAVDWLFF; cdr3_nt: TGCAGTGCTGTGGACTGGTTGTTTTTT
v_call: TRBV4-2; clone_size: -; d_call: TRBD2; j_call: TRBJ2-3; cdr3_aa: CASSPDGGADTQYF; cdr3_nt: TGTGCCAGCAGCCCAGACGGGGGGGCAGATACGCAGTATTTT
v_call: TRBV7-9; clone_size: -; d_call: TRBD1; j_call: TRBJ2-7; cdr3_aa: CASSLARDRGSYEQYF; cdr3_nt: TGTGCCAGCAGCTTAGCGCGGGACAGGGGTTCCTACGAGCAGTACTTC
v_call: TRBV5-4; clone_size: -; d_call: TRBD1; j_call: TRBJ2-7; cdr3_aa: CASSLEGAREQYF; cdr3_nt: TGTGCCAGCAGCTTGGAGGGGGCCCGCGAGCAGTACTTC
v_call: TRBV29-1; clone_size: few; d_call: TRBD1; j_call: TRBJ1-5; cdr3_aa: CSVATGHNQPQHF; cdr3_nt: TGCAGCGTTGCGACAGGGCACAATCAGCCCCAGCATTTT
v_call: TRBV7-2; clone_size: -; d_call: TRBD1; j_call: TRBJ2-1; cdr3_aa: CASRRQTGGISYNEQFF; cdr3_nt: TGTGCCAGCAGAAGACAGACAGGGGGGATATCCTACAATGAGCAGTTCTTC
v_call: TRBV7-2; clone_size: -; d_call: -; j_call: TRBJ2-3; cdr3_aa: CASAQRDTQYF; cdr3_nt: TGTGCCAGCGCTCAGCGAGATACGCAGTATTTT
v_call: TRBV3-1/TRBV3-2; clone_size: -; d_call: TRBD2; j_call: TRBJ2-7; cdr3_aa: CASSQVSSGGPLEQYF; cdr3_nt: TGTGCCAGCAGCCAAGTTTCGAGCGGGGGGCCTCTGGAGCAGTACTTC
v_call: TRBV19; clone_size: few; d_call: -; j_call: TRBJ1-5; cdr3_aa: CASSPDGQSSNQPQHF; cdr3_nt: TGTGCCAGTAGCCCAGACGGACAGAGTAGCAATCAGCCCCAGCATTTT
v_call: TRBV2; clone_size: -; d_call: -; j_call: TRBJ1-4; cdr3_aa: CASTSGQGVTNEKLFF; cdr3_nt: TGTGCCAGCACCTCTGGCCAAGGGGTAACTAATGAAAAACTGTTTTTT
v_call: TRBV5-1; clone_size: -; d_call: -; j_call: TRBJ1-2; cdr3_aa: CASSLAKNRQEGYGYTF; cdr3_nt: TGCGCCAGCAGCTTGGCCAAAAATCGTCAGGAGGGCTATGGCTACACCTTC
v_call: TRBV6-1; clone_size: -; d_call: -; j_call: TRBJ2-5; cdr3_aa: CASSVTDPGLWAGETQYF; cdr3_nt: TGTGCCAGCAGTGTCACCGATCCGGGACTCTGGGCAGGGGAGACCCAGTACTTC
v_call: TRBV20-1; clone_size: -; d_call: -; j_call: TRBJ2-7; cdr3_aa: CSASLGVREQYF; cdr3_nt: TGCAGTGCTAGTCTCGGGGTTCGGGAGCAGTACTTC
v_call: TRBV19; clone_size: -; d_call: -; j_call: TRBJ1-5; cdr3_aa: CASSIDRHTNQPQHF; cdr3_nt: TGTGCCAGTAGTATAGATCGACACACCAATCAGCCCCAGCATTTT
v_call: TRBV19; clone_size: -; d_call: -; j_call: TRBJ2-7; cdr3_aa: CASLKDSEQYF; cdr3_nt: TGTGCCAGTCTAAAGGACTCCGAGCAGTACTTC
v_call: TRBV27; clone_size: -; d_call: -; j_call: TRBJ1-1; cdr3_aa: CASSLLGQGRVYTEAFF; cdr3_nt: TGTGCCAGCAGTTTACTAGGGCAGGGGAGGGTGTACACTGAAGCTTTCTTT
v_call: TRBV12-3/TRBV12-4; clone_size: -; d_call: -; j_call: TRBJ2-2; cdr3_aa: CASSPRYTGELFF; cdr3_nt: TGTGCCAGCAGTCCCCGTTATACCGGGGAGCTGTTTTTT
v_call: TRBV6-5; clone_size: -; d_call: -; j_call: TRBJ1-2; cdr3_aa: CASSRPSQGSYGYTF; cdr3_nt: TGTGCCAGCAGTCGTCCCTCACAGGGTAGCTATGGCTACACCTTC